The clone carrying this TCR beta chain has ten or more counts. This sample's time point: after trial treatment. Treatment given: LDRT plus nivolumab, ipilimumab, low-dose cyclophosphamide and aspirin (RACIN trial). Along with nivolumab and ipilimumab, donors received aspirin, low-dose cyclophosphamide and low-dose radiotherapy. Each eligible patient had an advanced solid tumor, and these tumors lacked tumor-infiltrating lymphocytes. The data are from a study of low-dose radiotherapy and immunotherapy resistance in tumors. On the study more broadly: The authors gave intravenous cyclophosphamide 200 mg/m2 every two weeks, one day before radiation and immunotherapy. Aspirin 300 mg, taken orally and daily, was given to patients for four cycles from cycle 1 day 1.

First-strand cDNA used TRAV- and TRBV-specific primers, covering alpha and beta chains. Using a constant-region primer together with a V-primer adapter, TCRs were subjected to around 20 PCR cycles of amplification. TCRdb fed the reads into MiXCR, producing one record per CDR3 protein. The data contain some 100,000 distinct CDR3 sequences, 20% to 25% of them singletons. Germline CDR1 and CDR2: SGDLS and YYNGEE. The CDR3 contains 14 residues. V was trimmed by 0 bases and J by 5 bases, leaving 11 bases between them. The sample consisted of PBMCs, taken after low-dose radiotherapy plus immunotherapy. This sequence was found in a female donor with ovarian cancer. The rearrangement links TRBV9 to TRBJ1-1; no definite D call. The CDR3 DNA reads TGTGCCAGCAGCGTAGGGTGGAGGAATACTGAAGCTTTCTTT. This encodes CASSVGWRNTEAFF.